A single TCR beta chain is shown here with its context. The antigen is not known. The CDR3 spans 15 residues. Germline assignment: CDR1 SGHAT and CDR2 FQNNGV. V dropped 0 bases and J dropped 7 bases, with 12 bases sitting between them. TCRdb keeps only in-frame clones here, not all; method: immunoSEQ multiplex PCR. The table shows 24,000 or so clones, with less than 97% occurring only once. The source of the sample is a study of T cells in tuberculosis. Study-wide results and limits: Selection depended on which cryopreserved specimens were available. Using the GMM-specific repertoire gave around 87% accuracy versus 60% to 70% with motifs.

The rearrangement uses TRBV11-2 and TRBJ1-4; a possible D gene is TRBD1 (5 bases). This TCR was sampled from a donor aged 10 to 29 with latent tuberculosis or without tuberculosis infection. What was sequenced was PBMCs. The CDR3 spells CASSLESGGAEKLFF. The CDR3 bases are TGTGCCAGCAGCTTAGAGTCGGGAGGGGCTGAAAAACTGTTTTTT.